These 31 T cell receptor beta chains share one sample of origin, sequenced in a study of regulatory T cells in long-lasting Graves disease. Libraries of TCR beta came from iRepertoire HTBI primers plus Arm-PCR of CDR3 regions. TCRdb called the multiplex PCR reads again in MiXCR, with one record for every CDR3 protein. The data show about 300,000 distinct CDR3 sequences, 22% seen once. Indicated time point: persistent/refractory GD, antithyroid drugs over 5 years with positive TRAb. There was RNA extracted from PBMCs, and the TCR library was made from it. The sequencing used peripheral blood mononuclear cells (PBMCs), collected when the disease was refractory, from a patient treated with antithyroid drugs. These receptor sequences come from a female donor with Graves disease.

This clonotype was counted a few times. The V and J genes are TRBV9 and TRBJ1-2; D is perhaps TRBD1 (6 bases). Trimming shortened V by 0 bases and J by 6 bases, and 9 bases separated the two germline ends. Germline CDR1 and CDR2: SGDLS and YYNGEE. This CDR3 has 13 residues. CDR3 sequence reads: CASSVAQGHGYTF. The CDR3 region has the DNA TGTGCCAGCAGCGTAGCACAGGGCCATGGCTACACCTTC.

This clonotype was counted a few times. The CDR3 spells CASITLDRVTEAFF. The CDR3 DNA is TGTGCCAGCATAACTTTGGACAGGGTCACTGAAGCTTTCTTT. The genes are TRBV14 and TRBJ1-1; 8 bases line up with TRBD1. Germline V gene data show CDR1 as SGHDN and CDR2 as FVKESK. CDR3 length: 14 residues. Germline trimming cut 7 bases from V and 4 bases from J; bases unmatched to any gene: 8.

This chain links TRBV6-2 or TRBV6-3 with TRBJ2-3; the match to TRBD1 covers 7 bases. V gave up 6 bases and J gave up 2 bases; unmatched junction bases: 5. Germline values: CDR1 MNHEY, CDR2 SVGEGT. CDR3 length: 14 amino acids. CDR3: CASRRTGLTDTQYF. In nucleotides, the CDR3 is TGTGCCAGCAGGAGGACAGGACTCACAGATACGCAGTATTTT.

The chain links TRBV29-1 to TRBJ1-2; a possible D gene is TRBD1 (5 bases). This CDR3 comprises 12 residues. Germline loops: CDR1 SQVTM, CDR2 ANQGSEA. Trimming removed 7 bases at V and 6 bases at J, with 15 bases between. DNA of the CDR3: TGCAGCGCCGGGGGGGGGTACAATGGCTACACCTTC. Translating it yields CSAGGGYNGYTF.

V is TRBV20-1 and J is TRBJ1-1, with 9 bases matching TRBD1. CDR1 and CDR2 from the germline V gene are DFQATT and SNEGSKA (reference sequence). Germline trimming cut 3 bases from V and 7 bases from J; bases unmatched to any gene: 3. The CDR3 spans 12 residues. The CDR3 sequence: CSARGQGREAFF. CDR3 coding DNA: TGCAGTGCTAGGGGACAGGGACGTGAAGCTTTCTTT.

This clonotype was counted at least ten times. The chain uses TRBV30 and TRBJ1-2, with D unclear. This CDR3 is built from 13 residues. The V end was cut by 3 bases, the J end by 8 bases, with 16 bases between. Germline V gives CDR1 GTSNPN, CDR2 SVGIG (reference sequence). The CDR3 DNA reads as TGTGCCTGGAGCCACGAGGAGGTTATCGGCTACACCTTC. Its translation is CAWSHEEVIGYTF.

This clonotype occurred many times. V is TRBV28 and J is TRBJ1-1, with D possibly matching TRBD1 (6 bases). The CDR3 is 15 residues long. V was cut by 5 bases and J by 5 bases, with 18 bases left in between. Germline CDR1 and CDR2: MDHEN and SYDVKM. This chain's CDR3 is CASSPSDRKATEAFF. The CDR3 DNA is TGTGCCAGCAGTCCGTCAGACAGGAAGGCTACTGAAGCTTTCTTT.

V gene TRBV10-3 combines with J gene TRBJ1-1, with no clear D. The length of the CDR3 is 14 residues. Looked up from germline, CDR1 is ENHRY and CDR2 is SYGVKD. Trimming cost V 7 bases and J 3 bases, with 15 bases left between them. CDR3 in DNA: TGTGCCATCACCCAAGCCCGGGAGGACACTGAAGCTTTCTTT. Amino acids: CAITQAREDTEAFF.

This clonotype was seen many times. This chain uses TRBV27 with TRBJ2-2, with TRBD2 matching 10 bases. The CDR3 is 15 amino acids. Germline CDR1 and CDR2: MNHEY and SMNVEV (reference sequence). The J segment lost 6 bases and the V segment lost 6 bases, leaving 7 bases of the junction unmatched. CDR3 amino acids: CASSSLAGGAGELFF. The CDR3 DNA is TGTGCCAGCAGCTCATTAGCGGGAGGTGCCGGGGAGCTGTTTTTT.

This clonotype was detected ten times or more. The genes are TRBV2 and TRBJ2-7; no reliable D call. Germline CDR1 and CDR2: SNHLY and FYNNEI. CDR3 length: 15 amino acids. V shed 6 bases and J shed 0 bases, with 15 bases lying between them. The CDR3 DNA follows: TGTGCCAGCAGGGCCCCGACAACCCACTCCTACGAGCAGTACTTC. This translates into CASRAPTTHSYEQYF.

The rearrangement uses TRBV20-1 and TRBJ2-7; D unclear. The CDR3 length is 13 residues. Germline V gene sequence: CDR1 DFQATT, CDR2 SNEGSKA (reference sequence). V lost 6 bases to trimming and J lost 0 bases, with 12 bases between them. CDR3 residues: CSASDRSSYEQYF. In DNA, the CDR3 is TGCAGTGCCTCCGACCGCAGCTCCTACGAGCAGTACTTC.

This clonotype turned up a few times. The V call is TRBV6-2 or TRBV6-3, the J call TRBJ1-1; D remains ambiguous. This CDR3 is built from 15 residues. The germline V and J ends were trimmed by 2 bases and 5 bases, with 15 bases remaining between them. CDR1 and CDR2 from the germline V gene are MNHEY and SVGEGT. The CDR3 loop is CASSYGEQLKTEAFF. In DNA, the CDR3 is TGTGCCAGCAGTTACGGGGAGCAGCTTAAGACTGAAGCTTTCTTT.

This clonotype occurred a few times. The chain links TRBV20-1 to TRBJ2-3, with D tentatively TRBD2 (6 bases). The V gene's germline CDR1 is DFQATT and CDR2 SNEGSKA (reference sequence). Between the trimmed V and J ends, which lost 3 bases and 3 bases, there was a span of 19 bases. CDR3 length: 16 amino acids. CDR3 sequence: CSASYLGGTGTDTQYF. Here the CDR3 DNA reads TGCAGTGCTAGCTACCTAGGCGGGACGGGGACAGATACGCAGTATTTT.

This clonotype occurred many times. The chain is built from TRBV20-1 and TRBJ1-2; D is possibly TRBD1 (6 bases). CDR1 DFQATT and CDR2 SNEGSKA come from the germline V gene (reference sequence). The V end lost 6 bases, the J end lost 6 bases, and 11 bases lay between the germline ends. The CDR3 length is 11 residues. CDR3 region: CSAVQGHGYTF. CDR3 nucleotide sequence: TGCAGTGCCGTACAGGGACATGGCTACACCTTC.

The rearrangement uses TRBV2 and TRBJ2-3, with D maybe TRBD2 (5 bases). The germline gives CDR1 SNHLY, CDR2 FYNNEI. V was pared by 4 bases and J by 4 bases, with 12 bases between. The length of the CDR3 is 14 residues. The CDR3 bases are TGTGCCAGCAGTGTGGTCGTCGGGGCAGATACGCAGTATTTT. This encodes CASSVVVGADTQYF.

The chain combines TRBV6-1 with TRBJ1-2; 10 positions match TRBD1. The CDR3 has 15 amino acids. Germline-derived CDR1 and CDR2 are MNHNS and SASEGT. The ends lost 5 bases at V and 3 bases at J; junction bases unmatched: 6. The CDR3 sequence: CASSLTGTGDYGYTF. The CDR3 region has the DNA TGTGCCAGCAGTCTGACCGGGACAGGGGACTATGGCTACACCTTC.

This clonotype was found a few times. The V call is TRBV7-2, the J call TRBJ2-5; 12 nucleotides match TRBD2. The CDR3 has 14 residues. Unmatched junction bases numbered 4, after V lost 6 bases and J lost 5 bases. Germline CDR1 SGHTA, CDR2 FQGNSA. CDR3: CASRPGLAGETQYF. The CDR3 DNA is TGTGCCAGCAGACCCGGACTAGCGGGGGAGACCCAGTACTTC.

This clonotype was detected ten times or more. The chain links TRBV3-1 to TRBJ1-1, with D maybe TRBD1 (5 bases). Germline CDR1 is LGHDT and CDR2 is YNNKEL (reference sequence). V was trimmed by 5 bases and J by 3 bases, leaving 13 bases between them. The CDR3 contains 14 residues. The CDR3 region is CASSVDTGYTEAFF. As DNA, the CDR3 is TGTGCCAGCAGCGTTGACACAGGATACACTGAAGCTTTCTTT.

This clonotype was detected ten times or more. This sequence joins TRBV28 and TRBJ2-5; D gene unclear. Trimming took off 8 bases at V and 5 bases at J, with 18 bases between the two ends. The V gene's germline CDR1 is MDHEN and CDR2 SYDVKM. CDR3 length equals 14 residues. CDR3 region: CASRGSRPKETQYF. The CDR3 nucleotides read TGTGCCAGCCGCGGCAGCAGACCCAAGGAGACCCAGTACTTC.

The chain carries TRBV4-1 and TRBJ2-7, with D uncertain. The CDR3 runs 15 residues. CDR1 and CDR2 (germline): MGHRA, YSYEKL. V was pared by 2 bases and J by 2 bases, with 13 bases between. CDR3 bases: TGCGCCAGCAGCCAAATCCCTGATAGTCCCTACGAGCAGTACTTC. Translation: CASSQIPDSPYEQYF.

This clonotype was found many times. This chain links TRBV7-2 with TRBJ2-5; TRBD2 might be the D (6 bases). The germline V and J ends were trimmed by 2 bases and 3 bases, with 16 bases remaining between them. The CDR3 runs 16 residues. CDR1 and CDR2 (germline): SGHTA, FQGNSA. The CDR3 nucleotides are TGTGCCAGCAGCTTAAGGAGGGCGGCCGCAGAAGAGACCCAGTACTTC. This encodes CASSLRRAAAEETQYF.

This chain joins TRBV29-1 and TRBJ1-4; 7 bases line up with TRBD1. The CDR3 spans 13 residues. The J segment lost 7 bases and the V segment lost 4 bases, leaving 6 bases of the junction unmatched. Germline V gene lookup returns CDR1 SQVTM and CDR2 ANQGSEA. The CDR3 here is CSVARGHGEKLFF. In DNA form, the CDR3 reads TGCAGCGTTGCGAGGGGGCATGGTGAAAAACTGTTTTTT.

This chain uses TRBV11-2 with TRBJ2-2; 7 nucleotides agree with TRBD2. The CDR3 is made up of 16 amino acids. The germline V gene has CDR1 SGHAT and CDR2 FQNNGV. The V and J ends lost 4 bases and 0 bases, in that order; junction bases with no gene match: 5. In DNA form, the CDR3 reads TGTGCCAGCAGCTGGGGGGGGAGAACGAACACCGGGGAGCTGTTTTTT. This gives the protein CASSWGGRTNTGELFF.

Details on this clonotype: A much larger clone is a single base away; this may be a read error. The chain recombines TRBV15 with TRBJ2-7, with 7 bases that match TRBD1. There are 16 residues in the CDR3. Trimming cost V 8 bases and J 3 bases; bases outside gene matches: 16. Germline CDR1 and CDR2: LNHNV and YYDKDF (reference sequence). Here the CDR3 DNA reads TGTGCCACCGGCATCAAAGAGACAGGGTTAAGCTACGAGCAGTACTTC. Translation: CATGIKETGLSYEQYF.

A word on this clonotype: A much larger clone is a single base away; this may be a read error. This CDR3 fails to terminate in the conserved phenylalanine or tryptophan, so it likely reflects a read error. The CDR3: CASSPMTGDGYTL. The CDR3 bases are TGTGCCAGCTCACCAATGACAGGGGATGGCTACACCCTC. This chain uses TRBV18 with TRBJ1-2, with TRBD1 identical over 8 bases. The germline V gene has CDR1 KGHSH and CDR2 LQKENI. The junction had 2 bases not matched to a gene; V was cut back by 2 bases and J by 6 bases. The CDR3 has 13 amino acids.

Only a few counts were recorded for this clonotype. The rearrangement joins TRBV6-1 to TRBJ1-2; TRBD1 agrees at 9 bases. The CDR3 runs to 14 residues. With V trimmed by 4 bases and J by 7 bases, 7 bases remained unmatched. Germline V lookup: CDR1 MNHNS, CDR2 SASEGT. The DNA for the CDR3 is TGTGCCAGCAGTGGACGGGACAGGGAGGGTGGCTACACCTTC. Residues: CASSGRDREGGYTF.

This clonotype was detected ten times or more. CDR3 nucleotides: TGTGCCAGCAGTTCTACGCCTGGGACAGGTGGGGACACTGAAGCTTTCTTT. Translating it yields CASSSTPGTGGDTEAFF. J is TRBJ1-1 and V is TRBV12-3 or TRBV12-4; 8 bases line up with TRBD1. This CDR3 has 17 residues. V shed 4 bases, J shed 3 bases, and the junction held 13 bases outside the gene matches.

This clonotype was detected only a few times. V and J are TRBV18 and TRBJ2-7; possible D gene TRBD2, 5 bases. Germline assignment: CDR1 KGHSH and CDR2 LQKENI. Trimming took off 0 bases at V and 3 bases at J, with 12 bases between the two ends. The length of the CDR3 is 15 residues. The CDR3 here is CASSPPGEGIYEQYF. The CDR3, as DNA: TGTGCCAGCTCACCACCAGGAGAGGGAATCTACGAGCAGTACTTC.

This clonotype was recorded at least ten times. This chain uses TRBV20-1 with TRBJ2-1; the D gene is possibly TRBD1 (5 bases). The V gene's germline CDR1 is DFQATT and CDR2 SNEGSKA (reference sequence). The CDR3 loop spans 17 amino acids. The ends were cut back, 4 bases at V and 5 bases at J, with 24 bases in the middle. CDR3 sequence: CSAILLKDSTWDNEQFF. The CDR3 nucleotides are TGCAGTGCTATATTGCTGAAAGACAGTACCTGGGACAATGAGCAGTTCTTC.

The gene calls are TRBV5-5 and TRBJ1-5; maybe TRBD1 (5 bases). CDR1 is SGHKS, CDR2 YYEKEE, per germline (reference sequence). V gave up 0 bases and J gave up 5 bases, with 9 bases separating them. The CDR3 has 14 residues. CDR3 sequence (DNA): TGTGCCAGCAGCTTGGGGGGGTACTATCAGCCCCAGCATTTT. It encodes CASSLGGYYQPQHF.

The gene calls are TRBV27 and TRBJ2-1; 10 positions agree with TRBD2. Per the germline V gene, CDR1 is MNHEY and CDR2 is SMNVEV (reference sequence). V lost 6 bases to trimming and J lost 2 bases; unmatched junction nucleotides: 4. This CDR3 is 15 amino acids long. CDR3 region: CASSLSGRAYNEQFF. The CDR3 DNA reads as TGTGCCAGCAGCCTCAGCGGGAGGGCCTACAATGAGCAGTTCTTC.